The 20 T cell receptor beta chains below come from one sample, sequenced in a study of cytomegalovirus exposure and HLA in healthy donors. Use of 60 Vbeta and 13 Jbeta primers characterized the PCR. Sequencing was performed with immunoSEQ multiplex PCR; in TCRdb, only in-frame clones are kept and a portion is missing. The sample shows about 180,000 clones, approximately 80% of them seen only once. The sequencing input was PBMCs. The receptor set was obtained from a girl between 10 and 17 years old in good health and CMV-seropositive.

This clone has a single count. The chain couples TRBV27 to TRBJ2-1; 9 nucleotides line up with TRBD2. Germline V gene data show CDR1 as MNHEY and CDR2 as SMNVEV (reference sequence). After removal of 6 bases from V and 2 bases from J, the junction contained 11 bases not matched to a gene. This CDR3 has 17 amino acids. The CDR3 coding sequence is TGTGCCAGCAGCTCAACCTTGGCGGGAGGGCCCTACAATGAGCAGTTCTTC. Translation: CASSSTLAGGPYNEQFF.

This clone was seen a single time. This chain joins TRBV28 and TRBJ1-2, with 9 bases that match TRBD1. V lost 11 bases to trimming and J lost 4 bases; unmatched junction nucleotides: 5. The germline V gene has CDR1 MDHEN and CDR2 SYDVKM. CDR3 length: 12 residues. The CDR3: CAGTGTSYGYTF. The CDR3 nucleotides read TGTGCCGGGACAGGGACCTCCTATGGCTACACCTTC.

The rearrangement uses TRBV5-1 and TRBJ1-1; no definite D call. Germline V gene lookup returns CDR1 SGHRS and CDR2 YFSETQ. The CDR3 has 15 residues. Trimming took off 0 bases at V and 0 bases at J, with 9 bases between the two ends. For the CDR3, the DNA is TGCGCCAGCAGCTTGGCTGAGTTCATGAACACTGAAGCTTTCTTT. Translating gives CASSLAEFMNTEAFF.

With regard to this clone: The junction shows a germline mismatch at one end, possibly a read error. V and J are TRBV4-1 and TRBJ1-2; 10 bases map to TRBD1. Germline CDR1 and CDR2: MGHRA and YSYEKL. CDR3 length: 14 amino acids. The CDR3 reads CASSQVGDRGVLIF. The CDR3 nucleotides read TGCGCCAGCAGCCAAGTAGGGGACAGGGGAGTTCTGATCTTC.

This sequence joins TRBV6-6 and TRBJ1-2; the D gene is possibly TRBD1 (6 bases). Germline V lookup: CDR1 MNHNY, CDR2 SVGAGI (reference sequence). Between the trimmed V and J ends, which lost 7 bases and 0 bases, there was a span of 12 bases. The CDR3 contains 14 residues. The DNA of the CDR3 is TGTGCCAGCACTTGGACAGCTTCTAACTATGGCTACACCTTC. As protein: CASTWTASNYGYTF.

The rearrangement joins TRBV6-5 to TRBJ1-4; D gene unclear. This CDR3 comprises 13 residues. The V and J ends lost 6 bases and 9 bases respectively, with 14 bases between them. Germline CDR1 is MNHEY and CDR2 is SVGAGI. CDR3 nucleotide sequence: TGTGCCAGCAGGCGGGCTCACGCGAAAAAACTGTTTTTT. Residues: CASRRAHAKKLFF.

The chain carries TRBV13 and TRBJ2-1; 11 nucleotides agree with TRBD2. There are 17 residues in the CDR3. V shed 6 bases and J 3 bases; nucleotides not matched to a gene: 10. Germline CDR1 reads PRHDT; CDR2 reads FYEKMQ (reference sequence). CDR3 DNA: TGTGCCAGCAGTTTGTTTTTGGGACTAGCGGTCTACAATGAGCAGTTCTTC. It codes for CASSLFLGLAVYNEQFF.

This chain connects TRBV28 to TRBJ2-7; possible D gene TRBD2, 7 bases. V was pared by 2 bases and J by 5 bases, with 19 bases between. Looked up from germline, CDR1 is MDHEN and CDR2 is SYDVKM. The CDR3 has 16 residues. CDR3 sequence: CASSLVQGRDRDEQYF. As DNA, the CDR3 is TGTGCCAGCAGTTTAGTCCAGGGGAGGGATCGGGACGAGCAGTACTTC.

This clone appeared once. The chain couples TRBV19 to TRBJ2-2; 7 bases map to TRBD1. V shed 7 bases, J shed 1 base, and the junction held 3 bases outside the gene matches. Germline V CDR1 and CDR2: LNHDA, SQIVND (reference sequence). CDR3 length equals 14 residues. Here the CDR3 reads CASMGDRNTGELFF. The CDR3 DNA reads as TGTGCCAGTATGGGGGACAGGAACACCGGGGAGCTGTTTTTT.

This clone was counted a few times. The J gene is TRBJ1-5, the V gene TRBV19; perhaps TRBD1 as D (5 bases). Germline CDR1 LNHDA, CDR2 SQIVND (reference sequence). V gave up 1 base and J gave up 4 bases, with 11 bases separating them. The CDR3 is 15 amino acids. CDR3 residues: CASSIVGTTNQPQHF. The CDR3, as DNA: TGTGCCAGTAGTATAGTGGGGACTACAAATCAGCCCCAGCATTTT.

The table lists this clone with a count of one. The rearrangement links TRBV6-4 to TRBJ2-6; D gene ambiguous. In germline, CDR1 is MRHNA, CDR2 SNTAGT. The CDR3 is made up of 18 amino acids. V lost 0 bases, J lost 4 bases, and 16 bases lay in between. The CDR3 loop reads CASSDSGRSTPGANVLTF. CDR3 coding DNA: TGTGCCAGCAGTGACTCGGGCCGATCCACGCCCGGGGCCAACGTCCTGACTTTC.

A single count supports this clone. V gene TRBV14 combines with J gene TRBJ2-7; the D gene is possibly TRBD1 (5 bases). Germline CDR1 SGHDN, CDR2 FVKESK. The CDR3 is 15 residues long. The germline V and J ends were trimmed by 5 bases and 0 bases, with 14 bases remaining between them. The CDR3: CASSKTALSSYEQYF. In DNA, the CDR3 is TGTGCCAGCAGCAAGACAGCCCTTAGCTCCTACGAGCAGTACTTC.

The gene calls are TRBV18 and TRBJ2-6, with a possible D match to TRBD2 (5 bases). CDR3 length equals 15 residues. CDR1 and CDR2 (germline): KGHSH, LQKENI. With 0 bases removed from V and 2 bases from J, the gap between germline ends came to 5 bases. The CDR3 DNA reads TGTGCCAGCTCACCACCGCGGGCTGGGGCCAACGTCCTGACTTTC. Protein: CASSPPRAGANVLTF.

V gene TRBV25-1 combines with J gene TRBJ2-2; D call uncertain. V lost 4 bases and J lost 2, with 14 bases in between. Germline values: CDR1 MGHDK, CDR2 SYGVNS. The CDR3 loop spans 16 amino acids. The chain's CDR3 is CASSALGTANTGELFF. The CDR3 nucleotides are TGTGCCAGCAGTGCCCTTGGTACTGCTAACACCGGGGAGCTGTTTTTT.

The rearrangement joins TRBV5-5 to TRBJ2-7; no definite D call. The CDR3 sequence is 14 residues long. Between the trimmed V and J ends, which lost 1 base and 2 bases, there was a span of 10 bases. Germline CDR1 and CDR2: SGHKS and YYEKEE (reference sequence). Here the CDR3 DNA reads TGTGCCAGCAGCTTGTTTGACAACACCTACGAGCAGTACTTC. Its protein is CASSLFDNTYEQYF.

This clone was observed a few times. The chain employs TRBV10-3 and TRBJ2-1; 14 nucleotides align to TRBD2. The CDR3 loop spans 17 amino acids. V gave up 8 bases and J gave up 2 bases; unmatched junction bases: 8. Per germline, CDR1 ENHRY and CDR2 SYGVKD. Written as DNA, the CDR3 is TGTGCCATCGGGGGGACTAGCGGGAGCCCTACCTACAATGAGCAGTTCTTC. It translates to CAIGGTSGSPTYNEQFF.

In its sample, this clone was seen a few times. The rearrangement joins TRBV5-4 to TRBJ2-7, with TRBD2 matching over 9 bases. J gave up 2 bases and V 0 bases, and 0 bases lay outside the gene matches. CDR1 is SGHNT and CDR2 is YYREEE in the germline V gene (reference sequence). The CDR3 sequence is 14 residues long. The CDR3 DNA sequence: TGTGCCAGCAGCTTGGGCGGGAGGGCCTACGAGCAGTACTTC. This gives the protein CASSLGGRAYEQYF.

J is TRBJ1-2 and V is TRBV5-4, with D unresolved. Germline assignment: CDR1 SGHNT and CDR2 YYREEE (reference sequence). The CDR3 loop spans 13 amino acids. Trimming removed 5 bases from V and 8 bases from J, with 16 bases in between. The CDR3 DNA reads TGTGCCAGCAGTCCTAGTAGGCAGTACGGCTACACCTTC. It translates to CASSPSRQYGYTF.

This clone was counted once. This chain connects TRBV6-4 to TRBJ1-2; 7 bases agree with TRBD1. V trimming: 5 bases; J trimming: 3 bases; junction bases outside the gene matches: 6. Germline assignment: CDR1 MRHNA and CDR2 SNTAGT. This CDR3 has 14 amino acids. CDR3 residues: CASSPGTVDYGYTF. CDR3 bases: TGTGCCAGCAGTCCCGGGACAGTTGACTATGGCTACACCTTC.

The chain's CDR3 is CASSDRDNYGYTF. CDR3 sequence (DNA): TGCGCCAGCAGTGATCGGGATAACTATGGCTACACCTTC. This chain connects TRBV10-2 to TRBJ1-2; D not certain. There are 13 residues in the CDR3. Germline-derived CDR1 and CDR2 are WSHSY and SAAADI. Trimming took 3 bases from V and 1 from J, leaving 6 bases between them.